The entry below gives a single TCR beta chain sequence along with its context. Its antigen remains unknown. The entry originates in a study of T-cell reconstitution after alpha-beta-depleted transplantation in children. Study conclusions and caveats: T-cell numbers and diversity, one year after transplant, stemmed largely from T cells that were newly produced. Reportedly, roughly two months post-transplant, alpha-beta T cells arose from several hundred expanded graft clones.

The library targeted TCRbeta and was prepared with unique molecular identifiers. TCRdb reprocessed the PCR reads via MiXCR and lists one record per CDR3 protein. The data contain about 400,000 distinct CDR3 sequences, around 15% of them singletons. This TCR derives from a boy younger than two who had a stem cell transplant for Wiskott-Aldrich syndrome, so the T cells may come from the graft donor. The starting material was PBMCs, mostly from graft donor cells, obtained 360 days after TCRalphabeta/CD19-depleted stem cell transplant.

CDR3 sequence (DNA): TGTGCCAGCAGCGTAAGCGTGGACCGGTGGCAGTTCTTC. Translating it yields CASSVSVDRWQFF. The V and J genes are TRBV7-9 and TRBJ2-1; D unclear. This CDR3 is built from 13 residues. Germline CDR1 is SEHNR and CDR2 is FQNEAQ (reference sequence). V was pared by 5 bases and J by 12 bases, with 17 bases between.